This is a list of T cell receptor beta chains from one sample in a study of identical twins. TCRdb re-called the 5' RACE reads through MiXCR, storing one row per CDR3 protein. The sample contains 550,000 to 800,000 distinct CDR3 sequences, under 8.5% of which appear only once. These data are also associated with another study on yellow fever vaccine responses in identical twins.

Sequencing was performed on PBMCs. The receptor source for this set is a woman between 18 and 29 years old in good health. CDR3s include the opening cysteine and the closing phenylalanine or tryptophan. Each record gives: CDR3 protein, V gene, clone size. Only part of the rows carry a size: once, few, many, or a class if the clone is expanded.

CASTPGTANTGELFF,TRBV7-3,-
CSVLGPSLGSQQYF,TRBV29-1,many
CAITSGVRRGFEGLGEQFF,TRBV10-3,-
CASNPGTSGQEQYF,TRBV5-1,many
CASSFRTGVQPQHF,TRBV12-3/TRBV12-4,few
CASSEAGVWDTQYF,TRBV2,-
CSVAGGAGPYNGQFF,TRBV29-1,-
CSARGTGSYGYTF,TRBV20-1,-
CSARGTSANTGELFF,TRBV20-1,-
CASSLTSWYYNEQFF,TRBV5-5,many
CASRLGTGGEQYF,TRBV12-3/TRBV12-4,few
CASRPGQSYEQYF,TRBV7-9,many
CASSGQGNIAEAFF,TRBV7-9,few
CASSLDRASGRAAEQFF,TRBV5-1,-
CASSVAPTSGSNTQYF,TRBV5-1,-
CASSPKGAVSSTDTQYF,TRBV6-1,few
CASSQVQERGLPYEQFF,TRBV4-2,few
CASSQLTGWADEQYF,TRBV27,-
CASSHRDRLPNEQFF,TRBV11-2,few
CASSLGYGSTTQYF,TRBV28,-
CASSLRTQLNQPQHF,TRBV4-1,many
CASSQGPSGLRTDTQYF,TRBV2,many